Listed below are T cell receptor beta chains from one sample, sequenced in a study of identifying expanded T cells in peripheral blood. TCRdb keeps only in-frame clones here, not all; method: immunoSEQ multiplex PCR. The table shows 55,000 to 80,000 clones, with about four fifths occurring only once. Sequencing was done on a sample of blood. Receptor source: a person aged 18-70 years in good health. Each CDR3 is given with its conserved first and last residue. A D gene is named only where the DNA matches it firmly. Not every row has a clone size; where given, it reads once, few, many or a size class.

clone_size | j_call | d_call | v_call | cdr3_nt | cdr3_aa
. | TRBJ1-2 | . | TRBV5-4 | TGTGCCAGCAGCGCCGTCGGCAGGGGCACCCCCTATGGCTACACCTTC | CASSAVGRGTPYGYTF
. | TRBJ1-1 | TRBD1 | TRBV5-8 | TGTGCCAGCAGCTTTACAGGGGGCATCCTGAACACTGAAGCTTTCTTT | CASSFTGGILNTEAFF
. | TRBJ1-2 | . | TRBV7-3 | TGTGCCAGCAGCTTAGGGCAGGAGAGCTACACCTTC | CASSLGQESYTF
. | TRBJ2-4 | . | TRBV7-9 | TGTGCCAGCAGCACCGGGACAGCCAAAAACATTCAGTACTTC | CASSTGTAKNIQYF
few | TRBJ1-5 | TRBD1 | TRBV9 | TGTGCCAGCAGCGTAGGGACAGGGTCTCAGCCCCAGCATTTT | CASSVGTGSQPQHF
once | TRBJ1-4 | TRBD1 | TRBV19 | TGTGCCAGTAGGCTGACAGGGGGGAGTGAAAAACTGTTTTTT | CASRLTGGSEKLFF
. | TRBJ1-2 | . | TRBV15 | TGTGCCACCAGCAGAGTGGACAACTATGGCTACACCTTC | CATSRVDNYGYTF
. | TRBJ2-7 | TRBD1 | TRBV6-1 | TGTGCCAGCAGTGAAGGGACAGGGGTTAACTACGAGCAGTACTTC | CASSEGTGVNYEQYF
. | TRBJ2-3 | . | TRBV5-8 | TGTGCCAGCAGCTTGTCCCCAGGGAGCACAGATACGCAGTATTTT | CASSLSPGSTDTQYF
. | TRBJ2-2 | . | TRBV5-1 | TGCGCCAGCAGCTTGGCCACAGGAGTGGACCTGGGGGAGCTGTTTTTT | CASSLATGVDLGELFF
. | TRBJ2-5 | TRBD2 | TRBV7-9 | TGTGCCAGCAGCTTAGGGACTAGCGGGAGGGGAGAGACCCAGTACTTC | CASSLGTSGRGETQYF
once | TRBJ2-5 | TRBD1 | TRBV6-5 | TGTGCCAGCAGCAAGACAGGGGCTGAAGAGACCCAGTACTTC | CASSKTGAEETQYF
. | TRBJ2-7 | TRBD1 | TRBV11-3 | TGTGCCAGCAGCTCCGGGACAGGGTTAATGTACTTC | CASSSGTGLMYF
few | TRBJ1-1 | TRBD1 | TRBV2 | TGTGCCAGCAGTGTGACAGGGCTTACGACTGAAGCTTTCTTT | CASSVTGLTTEAFF
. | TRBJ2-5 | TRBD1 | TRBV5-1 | TGCGCCAGCAGCCGGGACAGGGCTGGAGGAGAGACCCAGTACTTC | CASSRDRAGGETQYF
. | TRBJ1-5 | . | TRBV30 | TGTGCCTGGAGTGTATCCAACAATCAGCCCCAGCATTTT | CAWSVSNNQPQHF
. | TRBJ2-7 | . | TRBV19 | TGTGCCAGTAGTAAGGTGAGAGGGCACTCCTACGAGCAGTACTTC | CASSKVRGHSYEQYF
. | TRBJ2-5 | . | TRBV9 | TGTGCCAGCAGCCCTACGGGGACGGGAGAGACCCAGTACTTC | CASSPTGTGETQYF
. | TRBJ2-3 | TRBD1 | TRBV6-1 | TGTGCCAGCAGTGAACTAGGGACAGGGGTCACAGATACGCAGTATTTT | CASSELGTGVTDTQYF
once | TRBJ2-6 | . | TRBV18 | TGTGCCAGCTCACCCCGGAGCTCTGGGGCCAACGTCCTGACTTTC | CASSPRSSGANVLTF
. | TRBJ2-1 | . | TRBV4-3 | TGCGCCAGCAGCCCCGGACTAGGAGGGGGGTATGAGCAGTTCTTC | CASSPGLGGGYEQFF
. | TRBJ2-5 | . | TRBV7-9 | TGTGCCAGCAGCCCCTCAGGCTTTTTAGAGACCCAGTACTTC | CASSPSGFLETQYF